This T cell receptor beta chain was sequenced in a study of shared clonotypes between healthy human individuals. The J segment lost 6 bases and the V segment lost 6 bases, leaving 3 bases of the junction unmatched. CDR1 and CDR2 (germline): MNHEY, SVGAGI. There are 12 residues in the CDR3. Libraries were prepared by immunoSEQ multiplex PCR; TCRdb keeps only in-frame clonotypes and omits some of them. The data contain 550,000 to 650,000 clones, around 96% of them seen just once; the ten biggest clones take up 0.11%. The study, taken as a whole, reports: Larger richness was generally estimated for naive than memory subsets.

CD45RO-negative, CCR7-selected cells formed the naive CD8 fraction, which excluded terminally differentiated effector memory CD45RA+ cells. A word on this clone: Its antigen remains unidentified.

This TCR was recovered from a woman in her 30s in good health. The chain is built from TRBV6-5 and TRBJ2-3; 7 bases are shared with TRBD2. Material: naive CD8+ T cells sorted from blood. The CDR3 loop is CASSLSGDTQYF. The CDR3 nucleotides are TGTGCCAGCAGCCTTAGCGGGGATACGCAGTATTTT.